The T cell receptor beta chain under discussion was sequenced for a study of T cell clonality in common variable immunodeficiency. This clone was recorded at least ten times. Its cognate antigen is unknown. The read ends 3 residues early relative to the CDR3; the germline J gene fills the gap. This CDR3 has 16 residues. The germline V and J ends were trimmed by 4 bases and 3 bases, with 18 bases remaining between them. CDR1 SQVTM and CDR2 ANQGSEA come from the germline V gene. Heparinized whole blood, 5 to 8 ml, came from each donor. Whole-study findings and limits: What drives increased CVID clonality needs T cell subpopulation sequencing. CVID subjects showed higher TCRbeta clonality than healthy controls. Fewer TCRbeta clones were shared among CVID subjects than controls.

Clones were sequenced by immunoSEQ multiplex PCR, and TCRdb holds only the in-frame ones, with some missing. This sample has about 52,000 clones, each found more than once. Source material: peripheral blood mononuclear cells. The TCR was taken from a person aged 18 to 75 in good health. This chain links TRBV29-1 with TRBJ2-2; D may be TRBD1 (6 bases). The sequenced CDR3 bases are TGCAGCGTTGGTGGGACACCGAGGTGGGACACCGGGGAG. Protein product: CSVGGTPRWDTGE. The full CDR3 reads CSVGGTPRWDTGELFF.